This T cell receptor beta chain is drawn from a study of graft-versus-host responses after intestinal transplantation (TCRdb year 2021). About the study as a whole: Multivisceral, liver-intestinal, or isolated intestinal transplants were received by the recipients. After intestinal transplantation, graft-versus-host and host-versus-graft alloreactive T cell clones in the graft, circulation and bone marrow were tracked using bulk TCR-beta CDR3 sequencing. Anti-thymocyte globulin induction was given to all recipients, followed by maintenance tacrolimus and steroids for approximately three years. The cohort enrolled about two dozen intestinal transplant recipients including one retransplant, and a few patients lacking pretransplant specimens were excluded. Donor T cell macrochimerism was defined as a peak of at least 4% donor T cells among recipient peripheral blood mononuclear cells. Instead of going to the commercial service, samples from a few later patients were sequenced in-house on an Illumina MiSeq and processed with MiXCR. Alloreactive clones were identified by sequencing pre-transplant mixed lymphocyte reaction products and comparing these products with unstimulated pre-transplant donor and recipient T cells. The paper as a whole reports these results and caveats: The relatively low number and heterogeneity of intestinal transplant patients limited the conclusions. GvH clones were detected in recipient bone marrow, and some appeared earlier in ileal mucosa or blood, consistent with an intestinal mucosal origin. Early after transplant, declines in HvG clones were associated with peak levels of circulating GvH clones. Patients with donor T cell macrochimerism had high GvH to HvG T cell clonal ratios in their allografts.

Libraries were built with the immunoSEQ multiplex PCR assay. For most patients, genomic DNA was isolated with the Qiagen DNeasy Blood and Tissue Kit and sent frozen to Adaptive Biotechnologies for TCR sequencing. High-throughput TCR-beta CDR3 sequencing of genomic DNA from most patients was performed by Adaptive Biotechnologies. As for how the authors treated the data: Adaptive's ImmunoSEQ software was the source of the TCR sequencing data for 18 patients, while a few other patients were processed with MiXCR and VDJtools. To correct CD4 versus CD8 sorting errors, sequences present in both subsets at a frequency ratio below 5:1 were removed. Because the origin of CDR3 nucleotide sequences shared between donor and recipient could not be assigned, those sequences were removed. At least 2-fold expansion over unstimulated cells and a minimum CFSE-low frequency of 0.002% (template counts) or 0.001% (read counts) were required for clones to be classified as alloreactive. A clone was considered mappable if detected in the sequenced pre-transplant spleen, lymph node, or MLR CFSE-low populations of the donor or recipient. The cumulative frequency of alloreactive clones was calculated as a percentage of all sequences, weighted by copy number. Here the immuneACCESS table is served through TCRdb, limited to in-frame sequences with V and J called. Missing clones are a known gap in these copies; in checked studies unresolved V genes cover under half, and the rest lacks a known reason. That table is the source of V, J and clone size, and D and trimming were worked out from the DNA. The sample table records 150,000 or so clones; about 90% of these occur just once. The ten largest clones take up 0.19% of the sample.

Trimming accounts for 1 base at V and 6 bases at J, while the number of junction bases matched to no gene is 1. The CDR3 runs 16 residues from the cysteine to the phenylalanine. Only CDR3 DNA remains: 48 bases, in frame from the first base. CDR1 and CDR2 were assigned from the germline V gene as SGHAT and FQNNGV. The time point label here, explained by the study, means: cells obtained before transplantation from donor or recipient. CD3+CD4+ and CD3+CD8+ populations were FACS-sorted from unstimulated pre-transplant donor and recipient cells taken from spleen or lymph nodes. With regard to this clone: Its antigen has not been determined. Base qualities were left out, and no much larger clone turns up one base away.

The receptor's source is a human donor who received an intestinal transplant. Here the sequenced sample was unstimulated CD4+ T cells sorted from spleen or lymph node cells, taken before intestinal transplant. The chain joins TRBV11-2 to TRBJ2-1; 15 bases in between match TRBD2. This receptor has the CDR3 CASSLGTSGRANEQFF. Here is the DNA: TGTGCCAGCAGCTTAGGGACTAGCGGGAGGGCCAATGAGCAGTTCTTC.